A single sample gave rise to the 30 T cell receptor beta chains below, sequenced in a study of OX40 agonist ivuxolimab in advanced cancers. The protocol was immunoSEQ multiplex PCR, while the TCRdb copy is restricted to in-frame clones and leaves out a portion. This sample has around 85,000 clones, with about 90% found just once. The sample here was CD4+ or CD8+ T cells sorted from blood, taken in a trial of the OX40 agonist ivuxolimab. These receptor sequences come from an adult with an advanced solid tumor such as melanoma, head and neck, liver or kidney cancer.

This rearrangement joins TRBV2 to TRBJ1-6; a possible D gene is TRBD1 (6 bases). The germline V and J ends were trimmed by 4 bases and 9 bases, with 10 bases remaining between them. Germline V lookup: CDR1 SNHLY, CDR2 FYNNEI. This CDR3 region has 13 residues. The CDR3 reads CASSVIGGSPLHF. CDR3 in DNA: TGTGCCAGCAGTGTTATAGGGGGTTCACCCCTCCACTTT.

The rearrangement joins TRBV4-1 to TRBJ2-1, with a possible D match to TRBD2 (6 bases). Trimming shortened V by 1 base and J by 10 bases, and 17 bases separated the two germline ends. The CDR3 has 15 residues. Germline V gives CDR1 MGHRA, CDR2 YSYEKL. DNA of the CDR3: TGCGCCAGCAGCCAAGGGCTAGGGGCAGGAGGGGAGCAGTTCTTC. Translation gives CASSQGLGAGGEQFF.

The chain joins TRBV28 to TRBJ2-3; 9 bases are a match to TRBD1. The CDR3 is 15 residues long. Germline V gene lookup returns CDR1 MDHEN and CDR2 SYDVKM. V shed 9 bases and J 2 bases; nucleotides not matched to a gene: 9. The CDR3 sequence: CASLQGALSTDTQYF. CDR3 bases: TGTGCCAGTTTACAGGGGGCCCTCTCCACAGATACGCAGTATTTT.

The J gene is TRBJ2-3, the V gene TRBV10-3; TRBD2 matches 12 bases. This CDR3 has 16 amino acids. Germline CDR1 ENHRY, CDR2 SYGVKD. V trimming: 5 bases; J trimming: 2 bases; junction bases outside the gene matches: 5. Written as DNA, the CDR3 is TGTGCCATCAGTAGGACTAGCGGGATGTTCACAGATACGCAGTATTTT. Encoded protein: CAISRTSGMFTDTQYF.

The rearrangement uses TRBV11-2 and TRBJ2-2; 9 nucleotides match TRBD1. In germline, CDR1 is SGHAT, CDR2 FQNNGV. The CDR3 is 15 residues long. Unmatched junction bases numbered 9, after V lost 6 bases and J lost 7 bases. CDR3 sequence reads: CASSSGTGFDGELFF. The CDR3 DNA reads as TGTGCCAGCAGTTCCGGGACAGGGTTTGACGGGGAGCTGTTTTTT.

Worth noting for this clone: The same CDR3 can be traced to other DNA sequences in this sample. The V gene is TRBV7-3, the J gene TRBJ2-3, with a weak D call TRBD2 (5 bases). Germline CDR1 SGHTA, CDR2 FQGTGA. The CDR3 spans 13 residues. Trimming left V 5 bases short and J 4 bases short, with 10 bases between. The CDR3 reads CASSPHGADTQYF. Written as DNA, the CDR3 is TGTGCCAGCAGCCCGCACGGGGCAGATACGCAGTATTTT.

The chain employs TRBV6-4 and TRBJ2-1; 15 bases agree with TRBD2. Germline V lookup: CDR1 MRHNA, CDR2 SNTAGT. The CDR3 runs to 18 residues. J was trimmed by 2 bases and V by 2 bases; bases with no gene match: 4. DNA for the CDR3: TGTGCCAGCAGTGACGGACTAGCGGGAGGGGGACCCTACAATGAGCAGTTCTTC. Translated, it gives CASSDGLAGGGPYNEQFF.

This clone was recorded only once. V gene TRBV7-2 combines with J gene TRBJ2-3; D is uncertain. V gave up 4 bases and J gave up 8 bases, with 28 bases separating them. The CDR3 covers 18 residues. Germline V gene data show CDR1 as SGHTA and CDR2 as FQGNSA. CDR3 bases: TGTGCCAGCAGCTCCGCGGATTCCGTACTGATGAAACTTGGTACGCAGTATTTT. It encodes CASSSADSVLMKLGTQYF.

This chain joins TRBV30 and TRBJ2-2; 10 nucleotides agree with TRBD2. Germline V gene lookup returns CDR1 GTSNPN and CDR2 SVGIG (reference sequence). Unmatched junction bases numbered 5, after V lost 4 bases and J lost 6 bases. This CDR3 has 14 residues. The CDR3 loop reads CAWNTGTSAGELFF. CDR3 bases: TGTGCCTGGAATACCGGGACTAGCGCCGGGGAGCTGTTTTTT.

The gene calls are TRBV7-3 and TRBJ2-1, with 13 bases identical to TRBD2. CDR3 size: 17 residues. J gave up 2 bases and V 5 bases, and 6 bases lay outside the gene matches. Germline loops: CDR1 SGHTA, CDR2 FQGTGA. CDR3 DNA: TGTGCCAGCAGCCCAACCGGGACTAGCGGGGCCTACAATGAGCAGTTCTTC. It specifies CASSPTGTSGAYNEQFF.

CDR3 bases: TGTGCCAGCAGTTACGGGATAAGCTACAATGAGCAGTTCTTC. This gives the protein CASSYGISYNEQFF. The chain has TRBV6-5 and TRBJ2-1, with D uncertain. This CDR3 has 14 residues. The germline V and J ends were trimmed by 2 bases and 3 bases, with 8 bases remaining between them. Looked up from germline, CDR1 is MNHEY and CDR2 is SVGAGI.

The V and J genes are TRBV9 and TRBJ2-3; 7 positions agree with TRBD2. The junction had 8 bases not matched to a gene; V was cut back by 3 bases and J by 4 bases. There are 15 residues in the CDR3. Germline-derived CDR1 and CDR2 are SGDLS and YYNGEE. The CDR3, as DNA: TGTGCCAGCAGCGGAGGAGCGGGACCAGCAGATACGCAGTATTTT. Translating it yields CASSGGAGPADTQYF.

The genes are TRBV19 and TRBJ1-5; no firm D call. V was cut by 2 bases and J by 0 bases, with 8 bases left in between. Per germline, CDR1 LNHDA and CDR2 SQIVND (reference sequence). The CDR3 loop spans 15 amino acids. The CDR3 sequence is CASSISGDSNQPQHF. CDR3 in DNA: TGTGCCAGTAGTATATCCGGGGATAGCAATCAGCCCCAGCATTTT. Drawing the rest from reference TRBV19 and TRBJ1-5, the complete variable domain is DGGITQSPKYLFRKEGQNVTLSCEQNLNHDAMYWYRQDPGQGLRLIYYSQIVNDFQKGDIAEGYSVSREKKESFPLTVTSAQKNPTAFYLCASSISGDSNQPQHFGDGTRLSIL.

V is TRBV9 and J is TRBJ2-1; D unclear. V was pared by 0 bases and J by 0 bases, with 4 bases between. The CDR3 totals 14 residues. Germline V CDR1 and CDR2: SGDLS, YYNGEE. CDR3 sequence (DNA): TGTGCCAGCAGCGTAGAGGACTCCTACAATGAGCAGTTCTTC. Protein sequence: CASSVEDSYNEQFF.

The genes are TRBV4-2 and TRBJ2-3; no clear D. With 1 base removed from V and 4 bases from J, the gap between germline ends came to 6 bases. The CDR3 runs 13 residues. The germline V gene encodes CDR1 LGHNA and CDR2 YNFKEQ. The CDR3 here is CASSQVEADTQYF. CDR3 bases: TGTGCCAGCAGCCAAGTAGAAGCAGATACGCAGTATTTT.

CDR3 residues: CATSSAWGVDEQYF. CDR3 sequence (DNA): TGTGCCACCAGCAGTGCCTGGGGAGTCGACGAGCAGTACTTC. The chain links TRBV15 to TRBJ2-7, with D perhaps TRBD2 (5 bases). The V gene lost 3 bases and the J gene lost 5 bases, with 14 bases spanning the gap. CDR1 is LNHNV, CDR2 YYDKDF, per germline (reference sequence). CDR3 length equals 14 residues.

V and J are TRBV28 and TRBJ1-1; the D is unclear. V was clipped by 3 bases and J by 5 bases, with 10 bases between them. This CDR3 region has 13 residues. Germline assignment: CDR1 MDHEN and CDR2 SYDVKM. CDR3 protein: CASSLGIGTEAFF. The CDR3 DNA sequence: TGTGCCAGCAGTTTGGGGATTGGGACTGAAGCTTTCTTT.

The rearrangement links TRBV6-1 to TRBJ2-1, with 12 bases matching TRBD2. The germline V gene has CDR1 MNHNS and CDR2 SASEGT. J lost 8 bases, V lost 2 bases, and 1 base had no gene match. The CDR3 sequence is 14 residues long. CDR3 amino acids: CASSELAGGHEQFF. Written as DNA, the CDR3 is TGTGCCAGCAGTGAACTAGCGGGAGGGCATGAGCAGTTCTTC.

The rearrangement joins TRBV4-1 to TRBJ2-6; 9 bases align to TRBD1. After removal of 4 bases from V and 0 bases from J, the junction contained 10 bases not matched to a gene. Germline values: CDR1 MGHRA, CDR2 YSYEKL. The CDR3 totals 19 residues. This CDR3 is CASSLSSGQGYSGANVLTF. CDR3 in DNA: TGCGCCAGCAGCCTTTCCTCGGGACAGGGTTACTCTGGGGCCAACGTCCTGACTTTC.

The V and J genes are TRBV6-5 and TRBJ1-5; the D gene is possibly TRBD1 (5 bases). The CDR3 totals 13 residues. Per germline, CDR1 MNHEY and CDR2 SVGAGI. Between the trimmed V and J ends, which lost 4 bases and 6 bases, there was a span of 10 bases. The CDR3 loop is CASSFLGGQPQHF. The CDR3 DNA is TGTGCCAGCAGTTTCCTTGGGGGTCAGCCCCAGCATTTT.

The chain links TRBV11-2 to TRBJ1-2, with D unclear. The CDR3 has 13 amino acids. Germline V gives CDR1 SGHAT, CDR2 FQNNGV. The V end was cut by 3 bases, the J end by 0 bases, with 5 bases between. The CDR3 nucleotides are TGTGCCAGCAGCTTTAAAGCTAACTATGGCTACACCTTC. The encoded protein is CASSFKANYGYTF.

This clone was picked up one time. The chain recombines TRBV19 with TRBJ1-5; 7 bases match TRBD1. The length of the CDR3 is 14 residues. Trimming at V came to 2 bases and at J to 9 bases, leaving 7 bases not matched to a gene. Germline V lookup: CDR1 LNHDA, CDR2 SQIVND (reference sequence). CDR3 residues: CASSIRSGGPPQHF. DNA of the CDR3: TGTGCCAGTAGTATAAGGTCAGGGGGACCGCCCCAGCATTTT.

The genes are TRBV4-1 and TRBJ2-1; D ambiguous. Germline CDR1 MGHRA, CDR2 YSYEKL. The CDR3 is 14 residues long. V was trimmed by 6 bases and J by 2 bases, leaving 11 bases between them. CDR3 sequence: CASRVAPAYNEQFF. CDR3 in DNA: TGCGCCAGCAGAGTAGCCCCTGCCTACAATGAGCAGTTCTTC.

The genes are TRBV6-6 and TRBJ2-3; D uncertain. Trimming cost V 5 bases and J 2 bases, with 11 bases left between them. CDR3 length: 14 amino acids. The germline V gene encodes CDR1 MNHNY and CDR2 SVGAGI (reference sequence). The CDR3 nucleotides are TGTGCCAGCAGTAACACGGTTCTCACAGATACGCAGTATTTT. It translates to CASSNTVLTDTQYF.

The V gene is TRBV27, the J gene TRBJ2-3; 11 bases map to TRBD2. The CDR3 totals 17 residues. V lost 5 bases and J lost 2; bases outside the gene matches: 9. Germline V gene sequence: CDR1 MNHEY, CDR2 SMNVEV (reference sequence). CDR3 sequence: CASSPYLAGGVTDTQYF. The CDR3 nucleotides read TGTGCCAGCAGTCCTTACTTAGCGGGGGGGGTCACAGATACGCAGTATTTT.

The gene calls are TRBV27 and TRBJ2-3; 11 bases line up with TRBD2. The germline CDR1 and CDR2 sequences are MNHEY and SMNVEV (reference sequence). The CDR3 totals 16 residues. V lost 6 bases to trimming and J lost 2 bases; unmatched junction nucleotides: 7. CDR3 loop: CASSRGTSGHTDTQYF. The CDR3 bases are TGTGCCAGCAGCCGTGGGACTAGCGGACACACAGATACGCAGTATTTT.

This clone occurred once. This chain links TRBV6-6 with TRBJ2-3; no clear D. CDR1 is MNHNY, CDR2 SVGAGI, per germline (reference sequence). The CDR3 spans 15 residues. Deletions cut 1 base from V and 1 base from J, with 9 bases between. The CDR3 sequence: CASSYWAAGTDTQYF. For the CDR3, the DNA is TGTGCCAGCAGTTACTGGGCAGCTGGCACAGATACGCAGTATTTT.

This chain connects TRBV6-5 to TRBJ2-7; 7 nucleotides line up with TRBD2. V lost 6 bases and J lost 4; bases outside the gene matches: 9. The CDR3 loop spans 14 amino acids. CDR1 is MNHEY, CDR2 SVGAGI, per germline. The CDR3 DNA follows: TGTGCCAGCAGCCCTGAGGGAGGGCCTTACGAGCAGTACGTC. This translates into CASSPEGGPYEQYV.

The J gene is TRBJ2-3, the V gene TRBV4-1; the D gene is possibly TRBD2 (5 bases). V shed 3 bases and J shed 2 bases, with 12 bases lying between them. Germline CDR1 MGHRA, CDR2 YSYEKL. The CDR3 runs to 15 residues. For the CDR3, the DNA is TGCGCCAGCAGCCAGCTCGGACTTTCCACAGATACGCAGTATTTT. It codes for CASSQLGLSTDTQYF.

The V call is TRBV4-2, the J call TRBJ1-5; tentative D call: TRBD1 (6 bases). Trimming took off 0 bases at V and 7 bases at J, with 16 bases between the two ends. In germline, CDR1 is LGHNA, CDR2 YNFKEQ. This CDR3 has 16 amino acids. The CDR3 DNA follows: TGTGCCAGCAGCCAAGATGGGGCAGGGGTCGGACAGCCCCAGCATTTT. Amino acids: CASSQDGAGVGQPQHF.